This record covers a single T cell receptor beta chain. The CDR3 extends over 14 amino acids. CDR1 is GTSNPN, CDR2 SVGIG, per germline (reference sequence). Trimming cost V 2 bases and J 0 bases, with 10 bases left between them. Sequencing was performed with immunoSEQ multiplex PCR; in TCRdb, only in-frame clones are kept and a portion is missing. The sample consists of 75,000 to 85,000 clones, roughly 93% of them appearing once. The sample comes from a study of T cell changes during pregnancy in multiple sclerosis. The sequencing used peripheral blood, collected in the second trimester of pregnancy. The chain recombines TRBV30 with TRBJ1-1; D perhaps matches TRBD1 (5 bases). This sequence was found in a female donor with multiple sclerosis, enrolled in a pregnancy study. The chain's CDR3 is CAWSSGFLNTEAFF. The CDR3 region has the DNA TGTGCCTGGAGTTCAGGGTTTCTGAACACTGAAGCTTTCTTT.